These 23 T cell receptor beta chains originate from one sample sequenced in a study of regulatory T cells in long-lasting Graves disease. Time point meaning: newly diagnosed GD, antithyroid drugs for less than 3 months. Extracted RNA from PBMCs served as the source of the TCR library. Library construction for TCR beta used iRepertoire HTBI primers and Arm-PCR of CDR3 regions. In TCRdb, the multiplex PCR reads were re-called with MiXCR into one record per CDR3 protein. The sample includes 350,000 to 400,000 distinct CDR3 sequences, roughly 15% seen only once; the top ten take 22%. Sample: peripheral blood mononuclear cells (PBMCs), taken at new diagnosis, from a patient treated with antithyroid drugs. The source is a female donor with Graves disease.

This chain links TRBV5-6 with TRBJ1-1, with D unclear. This CDR3 has 13 amino acids. CDR1 is SGHDT, CDR2 YYEEEE, per germline. The V end was cut by 0 bases, the J end by 11 bases, with 14 bases between. In nucleotides, the CDR3 is TGTGCCAGCAGCTTGGTTAGGAGGGATGGGGCTTTCTTT. Its translation: CASSLVRRDGAFF.

This clonotype was detected many times. The V gene is TRBV19, the J gene TRBJ1-5; D not certain. CDR1 and CDR2 from the germline V gene are LNHDA and SQIVND (reference sequence). Trimming pared 6 bases from V and 2 bases from J, leaving 20 bases between. The CDR3 totals 17 residues. The CDR3 region is CASRPNGWTGGNQPQHF. The CDR3 DNA sequence: TGTGCCAGTAGACCCAACGGTTGGACCGGTGGCAATCAGCCCCAGCATTTT.

In this sample, this clonotype turned up many times. V gene TRBV5-1 combines with J gene TRBJ1-1; a possible D gene is TRBD1 (5 bases). Per germline, CDR1 SGHRS and CDR2 YFSETQ. Between the trimmed V and J ends, which lost 4 bases and 2 bases, there was a span of 12 bases. The CDR3 spans 14 residues. For the CDR3, the DNA is TGCGCCAGCAGCGTACCGCAGGGAAACACTGAAGCTTTCTTT. Encoded protein: CASSVPQGNTEAFF.

This clonotype was seen only a few times. The gene calls are TRBV18 and TRBJ2-2, with TRBD2 as a possible D gene (5 bases). In germline, CDR1 is KGHSH, CDR2 LQKENI. The CDR3 consists of 14 residues. V lost 3 bases and J 4 bases, leaving 9 bases between the germline ends. The CDR3 spells CASSPPGSTGELFF. Here the CDR3 DNA reads TGTGCCAGCTCACCCCCTGGGAGCACCGGGGAGCTGTTTTTT. The full variable domain, in which reference TRBV18 and TRBJ2-2 provide the parts outside the CDR3, is NAGVMQNPRHLVRRRGQEARLRCSPMKGHSHVYWYRQLPEEGLKFMVYLQKENIIDESGMPKERFSAEFPKEGPSILRIQQVVRGDSAAYFCASSPPGSTGELFFGEGSRLTVL.

This clonotype occurred a few times. The V gene is TRBV28, the J gene TRBJ2-4, with 7 bases lining up with TRBD1. CDR3 length: 13 residues. Trimming cost V 6 bases and J 7 bases; bases outside gene matches: 6. Germline V gene sequence: CDR1 MDHEN, CDR2 SYDVKM. CDR3 DNA: TGTGCCAGCAGGCCGGGACAGCGGAACATTCAGTACTTC. Protein product: CASRPGQRNIQYF.

The V gene is TRBV6-2 or TRBV6-3, the J gene TRBJ2-3; 7 bases line up with TRBD2. J lost 5 bases, V lost 0 bases, and 8 bases had no gene match. The CDR3 has 16 residues. Per germline, CDR1 MNHEY and CDR2 SVGEGT. CDR3 loop: CASSYSGEGSGDTQYF. The CDR3 DNA is TGTGCCAGCAGTTACTCGGGGGAGGGCAGTGGAGATACGCAGTATTTT.

V gene TRBV3-1 combines with J gene TRBJ1-1, with D perhaps TRBD1 (6 bases). This CDR3 region has 19 residues. From germline, CDR1 is LGHDT and CDR2 YNNKEL (reference sequence). The germline V and J ends were trimmed by 4 bases and 1 base, with 25 bases remaining between them. The CDR3 bases are TGTGCCAGCAGCCCACCCGGGGGCAGGGGCTCCGCTAAGAACACTGAAGCTTTCTTT. Amino acids: CASSPPGGRGSAKNTEAFF.

This clonotype was detected many times. The chain recombines TRBV4-1 with TRBJ1-1; D is possibly TRBD1 (6 bases). The CDR3 extends over 17 amino acids. Trimming removed 3 bases at V and 4 bases at J, with 21 bases between. The germline CDR1 and CDR2 sequences are MGHRA and YSYEKL. The CDR3 region is CASSHPIQGRSRTEAFF. The DNA of the CDR3 is TGCGCCAGCAGCCACCCAATACAGGGTCGAAGCCGCACTGAAGCTTTCTTT.

This clonotype showed up many times. The rearrangement links TRBV27 to TRBJ2-1; no clear D gene. The CDR3 length is 16 residues. Germline V CDR1 and CDR2: MNHEY, SMNVEV (reference sequence). V dropped 5 bases and J dropped 0 bases, with 14 bases sitting between them. CDR3 residues: CASSGAETLSYNEQFF. In DNA, the CDR3 is TGTGCCAGCAGTGGCGCGGAAACTCTCTCCTACAATGAGCAGTTCTTC.

In regard to this clonotype: A far larger clone differs by one base, so this is likely a read error. In this CDR3 the conserved last residue, phenylalanine or tryptophan, is missing, so a read error is likely. V usage is TRBV7-9 and J usage is TRBJ1-1, with 9 bases matching TRBD1. Trimming removed 4 bases from V and 4 bases from J; junction bases left unmatched: 10. Germline CDR1 and CDR2: SEHNR and FQNEAQ (reference sequence). The CDR3 spans 16 residues. CDR3: CASSSFNRGRITEAFL. The CDR3 nucleotides read TGTGCCAGCAGCTCCTTTAACAGGGGGCGCATCACTGAAGCTTTCCTT.

The rearrangement uses TRBV20-1 and TRBJ1-6, with 9 bases aligning to TRBD1. Trimming removed 3 bases from V and 10 bases from J; junction bases left unmatched: 4. Germline CDR1 reads DFQATT; CDR2 reads SNEGSKA (reference sequence). The CDR3 consists of 13 residues. The CDR3 loop is CSASGTGQSPLHF. The CDR3 coding sequence is TGCAGTGCTAGCGGGACAGGGCAATCACCCCTCCACTTT.

Turning to this clonotype: With a far larger clone one base away, a read error is the likely cause. V is TRBV10-3 and J is TRBJ1-1; D unclear. The germline CDR1 and CDR2 sequences are ENHRY and SYGVKD. This CDR3 is 14 amino acids long. As DNA, the CDR3 is TGTGCCAACAGTCCCCACGACACGAACACTGAAGCTTTCTTT. Translated: CANSPHDTNTEAFF.

This clonotype occurred many times. The chain has TRBV28 and TRBJ1-3, with a weak D call TRBD1 (5 bases). Germline V lookup: CDR1 MDHEN, CDR2 SYDVKM. CDR3 size: 14 residues. V dropped 6 bases and J dropped 0 bases, with 9 bases sitting between them. The CDR3 DNA reads as TGTGCCAGCAGCCCAGGGTTCTCTGGAAACACCATATATTTT. Translation: CASSPGFSGNTIYF.

In its sample, this clonotype was seen many times. The rearrangement uses TRBV12-3 or TRBV12-4 and TRBJ2-3, with 10 nucleotides matching TRBD2. The CDR3 is 19 amino acids. After removal of 1 base from V and 2 bases from J, the junction contained 12 bases not matched to a gene. CDR3 loop: CASSLVRGGLAESTDTQYF. The CDR3 DNA reads TGTGCCAGCAGTTTAGTCCGGGGAGGACTAGCGGAGTCCACAGATACGCAGTATTTT.

A word on this clonotype: Since a far larger clone is one base different, this is likely a read error. The chain is built from TRBV11-1 and TRBJ2-1; 10 bases fit TRBD1. This CDR3 is built from 15 residues. The V segment lost 3 bases and the J segment 10 bases; nucleotides outside the gene matches: 9. CDR1 is SGHAT, CDR2 FQDESV, per germline (reference sequence). In DNA, the CDR3 is TGTGCCAGCAGCTTTGCTGGGACAGGGGCCTACGAGCAGTTCTTC. Translated: CASSFAGTGAYEQFF. The entire variable domain, with the rest obtained from reference TRBV11-1 and TRBJ2-1, is as follows: EAEVAQSPRYKITEKSQAVAFWCDPISGHATLYWYRQILGQGPELLVQFQDESVVDDSQLPKDRFSAERLKGVDSTLKIQPAELGDSAMYLCASSFAGTGAYEQFFGPGTRLTVL.

This chain links TRBV6-1 with TRBJ2-1; 8 nucleotides match TRBD1. CDR1 MNHNS and CDR2 SASEGT come from the germline V gene. The junction had 8 bases not matched to a gene; V was cut back by 6 bases and J by 10 bases. CDR3 length: 13 residues. CDR3 amino acids: CASRQPRDREQFF. CDR3 nucleotides: TGTGCCAGCAGACAGCCTCGGGACAGGGAGCAGTTCTTC.

This clonotype showed up just a few times. V and J are TRBV6-5 and TRBJ1-5; D is uncertain. Trimming left V 0 bases short and J 7 bases short, with 7 bases between. Germline CDR1 and CDR2: MNHEY and SVGAGI. This CDR3 region has 13 residues. CDR3 in amino acids: CASSYSIGQPQHF. The CDR3 bases are TGTGCCAGCAGTTACTCGATCGGGCAGCCCCAGCATTTT.

This clonotype was seen only a few times. The rearrangement links TRBV13 to TRBJ1-5; D is unclear. The germline CDR1 and CDR2 sequences are PRHDT and FYEKMQ (reference sequence). This CDR3 has 16 residues. The V end lost 1 base, the J end lost 1 base, and 11 bases lay between the germline ends. The CDR3 protein is CASSLAGAGSNQPQHF. The CDR3 coding sequence is TGTGCCAGCAGCTTAGCGGGCGCTGGGAGCAATCAGCCCCAGCATTTT. Based on the CDR3 plus reference TRBV13 and TRBJ1-5, the full variable domain is AAGVIQSPRHLIKEKRETATLKCYPIPRHDTVYWYQQGPGQDPQFLISFYEKMQSDKGSIPDRFSAQQFSDYHSELNMSSLELGDSALYFCASSLAGAGSNQPQHFGDGTRLSIL.

In its sample, this clonotype was seen many times. The rearrangement uses TRBV2 and TRBJ2-3; D possibly corresponds to TRBD2 (6 bases). The V gene's germline CDR1 is SNHLY and CDR2 FYNNEI. The length of the CDR3 is 14 residues. V shed 5 bases and J shed 3 bases, with 12 bases lying between them. The CDR3 DNA reads TGTGCCAGCAGTCCGGGGGTTGTGACAGATACGCAGTATTTT. This gives the protein CASSPGVVTDTQYF.

As to this clonotype: This clone may be a read error of a much larger clone one base away. This sequence joins TRBV27 and TRBJ1-2; unclear D gene. The CDR3 totals 16 residues. Germline CDR1 and CDR2: MNHEY and SMNVEV (reference sequence). V lost 6 bases and J lost 4, with 21 bases in between. The CDR3 here is CASSVIVEGSPYGYTF. CDR3 DNA: TGTGCCAGCAGCGTTATTGTGGAGGGTTCCCCCTATGGCTACACCTTC.

There are many counts of this clonotype. This chain connects TRBV10-3 to TRBJ2-7; 8 bases map to TRBD1. Germline lookup yields CDR1 ENHRY and CDR2 SYGVKD. CDR3 size: 14 residues. With 7 bases clipped from V and 3 bases from J, the junction kept 8 bases outside the gene matches. CDR3 coding DNA: TGTGCCATCACTCCATCCGACAGGGGCTACGAGCAGTACTTC. Translating gives CAITPSDRGYEQYF.

This clonotype has a count of ten or more. The V gene is TRBV3-1, the J gene TRBJ1-3, with a possible D match to TRBD1 (5 bases). Looked up from germline, CDR1 is LGHDT and CDR2 is YNNKEL (reference sequence). V was cut by 2 bases and J by 4 bases, with 9 bases left in between. CDR3 size: 14 residues. CDR3 loop: CASSQRQSGNTIYF. As DNA, the CDR3 is TGTGCCAGCAGCCAAAGACAGTCCGGAAACACCATATATTTT.

Turning to this clonotype: A much larger clone is a single base away; this may be a read error. The J gene is TRBJ1-4, the V gene TRBV18; D gene uncertain. Germline V gene data show CDR1 as KGHSH and CDR2 as LQKENI. The CDR3 loop spans 13 amino acids. In nucleotides, the CDR3 is TGTGCCAGCTCACCGACTAGAAGTGAAAAACTGGTTTTT. The encoded protein is CASSPTRSEKLVF.